The present T cell receptor beta chain was sequenced within a study of cytomegalovirus exposure and HLA in healthy donors. V lost 3 bases to trimming and J lost 6 bases, with 11 bases between them. The germline V gene has CDR1 KGHSH and CDR2 LQKENI. This CDR3 has 13 residues. With 60 Vbeta and 13 Jbeta primers, the PCR was carried out. Produced via immunoSEQ multiplex PCR; TCRdb's table is partial and in-frame only. The table has 180,000 or so clones, roughly 75% seen once. Sequenced input: PBMCs. This chain uses TRBV18 with TRBJ1-2, with D uncertain. The clonotype comes from a woman between 40 and 55 years old in good health and CMV-seropositive. This CDR3 reads CASSPVGQDGYTF. Here the CDR3 DNA reads TGTGCCAGCTCACCTGTAGGTCAGGATGGCTACACCTTC.